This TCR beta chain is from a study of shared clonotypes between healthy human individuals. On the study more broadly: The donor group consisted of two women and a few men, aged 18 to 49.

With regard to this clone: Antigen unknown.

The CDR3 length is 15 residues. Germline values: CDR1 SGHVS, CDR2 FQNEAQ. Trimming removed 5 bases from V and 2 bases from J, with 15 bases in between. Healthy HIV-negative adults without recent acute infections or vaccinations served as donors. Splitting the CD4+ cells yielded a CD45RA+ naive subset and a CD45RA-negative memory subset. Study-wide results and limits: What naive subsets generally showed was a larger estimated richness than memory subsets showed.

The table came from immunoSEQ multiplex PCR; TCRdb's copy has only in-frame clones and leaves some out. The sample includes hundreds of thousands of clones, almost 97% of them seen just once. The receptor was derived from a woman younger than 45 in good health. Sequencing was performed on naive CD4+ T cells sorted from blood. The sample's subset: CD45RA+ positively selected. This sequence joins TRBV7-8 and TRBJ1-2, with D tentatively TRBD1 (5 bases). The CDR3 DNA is TGTGCCAGCAGCCACGGGGGTTTCGAAAACTATGGCTACACCTTC. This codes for CASSHGGFENYGYTF.